The clone carrying this T cell receptor (beta chain) was picked up many times. Its antigen is currently unknown. These data originate in a study of T cells in Graves' hyperthyroidism and ophthalmopathy. About the research overall: Any treatment followed the collection of peripheral blood at initial diagnosis.

The V segment lost 2 bases and the J segment 3 bases; nucleotides outside the gene matches: 2. The CDR3 has 15 amino acids. The germline gives CDR1 SGHKS, CDR2 YYEKEE (reference sequence). Using RNA transcripts as the source, TCR beta CDR3 regions were amplified. The TCR CDR3 was amplified in a first-round RT-PCR using the HTBI primer set. TCRdb re-called the multiplex PCR reads with MiXCR, one entry per CDR3 protein. The top ten hold 15% to 20% of the sample, which has over 450,000 distinct CDR3 sequences, 13% to 15% seen once. Study results and caveats: Progression to ophthalmopathy was predicted a median of about six months early.

Graves' hyperthyroidism was deemed stable absent ophthalmopathy progression within 18 months. Together with thyroid ultrasound, orbital computed tomography, serum thyroxine and TRAb, clinical symptoms were used for diagnoses. The receptor was derived from a woman aged 18-29 years with Graves' hyperthyroidism. This rearrangement joins TRBV5-5 to TRBJ2-1; the match to TRBD2 covers 10 bases. The material sequenced was blood. CDR3 nucleotide sequence: TGTGCCAGCAGCTTTGGACTAGCGGACTACAATGAGCAGTTCTTC. The encoded protein is CASSFGLADYNEQFF.